This T cell receptor beta chain was profiled in a study of T cells expressing NK-cell markers. TCRdb reprocessed the 5' RACE reads, keeping one entry per CDR3 protein, no DNA. The data show some 150,000 distinct CDR3 sequences, and the top ten clones hold approximately 12%. This CDR3 has 16 amino acids. The V gene's germline CDR1 is KGHDR and CDR2 SFDVKD. Sequenced sample: blood T cells: a sorted CD56 or NKG2C T cell subset, CD4+ or CD8+ T cells, or bulk PBMC T cells (not recorded which). The V call is TRBV24-1, the J call TRBJ2-3; the TRBD2 assignment by TCRdb is unverifiable without DNA. The sequence derives from a man aged 18 to 29 in good health. CDR3 sequence reads: CATSRLAGVSTDTQYF.